This T cell receptor beta chain originates from a study of Graves' ophthalmopathy and Graves' hyperthyroidism. RNA transcripts were the source from which TCR beta CDR3 regions were amplified. The first-round RT-PCR employed HTBI primers together with the Qiagen OneStep RT-PCR kit. A multiplex PCR was then performed as the second round. A single record per CDR3 protein comes from TCRdb applying MiXCR to the multiplex PCR reads. The profile shows hundreds of thousands of distinct CDR3 sequences, about two fifths of them singletons. This clonotype was picked up many times. CDR1 is LNHNV, CDR2 YYDKDF, per germline (reference sequence). Trimming at V came to 5 bases and at J to 6 bases, leaving 9 bases not matched to a gene. The CDR3 contains 14 residues.

This chain joins TRBV15 and TRBJ2-7; 8 bases align to TRBD1. Material: peripheral blood. The sequence derives from an adult man with Graves' ophthalmopathy. The CDR3 is CATSQGQGSSEQYF. Here the CDR3 DNA reads TGTGCCACCAGCCAAGGACAGGGTTCCAGCGAGCAGTACTTC.